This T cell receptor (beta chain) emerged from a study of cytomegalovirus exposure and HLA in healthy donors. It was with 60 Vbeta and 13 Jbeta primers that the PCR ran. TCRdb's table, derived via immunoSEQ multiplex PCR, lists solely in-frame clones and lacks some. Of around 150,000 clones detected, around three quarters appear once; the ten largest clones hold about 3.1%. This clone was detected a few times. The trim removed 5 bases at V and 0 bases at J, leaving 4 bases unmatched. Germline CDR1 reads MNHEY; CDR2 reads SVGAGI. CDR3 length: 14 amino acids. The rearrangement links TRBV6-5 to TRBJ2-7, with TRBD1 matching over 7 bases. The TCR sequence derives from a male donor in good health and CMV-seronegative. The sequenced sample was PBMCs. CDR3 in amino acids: CASSLGQASYEQYF. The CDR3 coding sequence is TGTGCCAGCAGTCTAGGACAGGCCTCCTACGAGCAGTACTTC.